These 2 T cell receptor beta chains share one sample of origin, sequenced in a study of blood T cells in healthy people across ages (dated by TCRdb to between 2015 and 2017). The library relied on 5' RACE. TCRdb records Illumina HiSeq 2500 as the sequencer. A second PCR of roughly 7 to 11 cycles was performed with a sample-barcoded 5' primer and a J-beta primer mix. TCRdb trimmed public reads at Q25 via fastp, called clones via MiXCR and kept in-frame beta chains. Records with the same CDR3 protein are collapsed into one entry carrying the most frequent genes and DNA. Present in this sample are 920,000 or so distinct CDR3 sequences, 45% of which were seen just once. The top ten clones comprise approximately 20% of the sample. Sequenced material: blood. The receptors shown here come from a woman aged 55 to 70 in good health.

V gene TRBV12-3 or TRBV12-4 combines with J gene TRBJ2-7; 10 positions match TRBD2. This CDR3 is 15 amino acids long. V was pared by 5 bases and J by 7 bases, with 11 bases of the junction left unmatched. CDR3 DNA sequence: TGTGCCAGCAGTACCCTAGCGGGAGAAGGCAATGAGCAGTACTTC. It is translated as CASSTLAGEGNEQYF.

Note on this clonotype: A read error is the likely source, as a far larger clone sits one nucleotide away. The chain recombines TRBV12-3 or TRBV12-4 with TRBJ2-3, with 7 bases lining up with TRBD1. The CDR3 loop spans 12 amino acids. CDR3 nucleotides: TGTGCCAGCAGTTCCGGGACAGTTACGCAGTATTTT. As protein: CASSSGTVTQYF.